This T cell receptor beta chain appears in the sequencing data of a study of T cell responses to AZD1222 COVID-19 vaccine. Study-wide results and caveats: Donors were mostly white British, more females; clonal diversity possibly underestimated. Sampling that yielded the repertoires occurred only after the peak T cell response. Spike-specific TCR breadth rose after two AZD1222 doses, and depth rose as well. Reports say nearly half of spike-specific TCRs go after unmutated variant regions.

On this clone itself: What it binds is unknown.

Data came from immunoSEQ multiplex PCR; TCRdb stores just in-frame clones and leaves some out. This sample has more than 150,000 clones, with less than 90% found just once. Germline V CDR1 and CDR2: LNHNV, YYDKDF (reference sequence). Trimming shortened V by 3 bases and J by 0 bases, and 18 bases separated the two germline ends. The CDR3 is made up of 18 amino acids. This sample comprised peripheral blood, obtained after recovery from COVID-19. The sequence was obtained from an adult who had recovered from COVID-19. This chain connects TRBV15 to TRBJ2-1; a possible D gene is TRBD1 (6 bases). The CDR3 here is CATSRRNIGQYSYNEQFF. The DNA for the CDR3 is TGTGCCACCAGCAGGAGAAACATCGGACAGTACTCCTACAATGAGCAGTTCTTC.